What follows are 6 T cell receptor beta chains derived from one specimen sequenced in a study of beta chain features in type 1 diabetes. The investigators reverse transcribed all of the isolated RNA, so they sequenced expressed TCRB transcripts. TCRdb's table, derived via immunoSEQ multiplex PCR, lists solely in-frame clones and lacks some. The sample carries 110,000 or so clones, approximately 37% recorded once. The sample was stem cell memory CD4+ T cells from blood. Receptor source: a woman aged 18-29 years in good health.

This clone has only one observation. The CDR3 sequence: CASTGQPANYGYTF. As DNA, the CDR3 is TGTGCCAGTACCGGACAGCCAGCTAACTATGGCTACACCTTC. The V gene is TRBV19, the J gene TRBJ1-2; TRBD1 is a possible D gene (6 bases). Germline V CDR1 and CDR2: LNHDA, SQIVND (reference sequence). Trimming removed 7 bases from V and 0 bases from J, with 12 bases in between. CDR3 length: 14 residues.

J is TRBJ1-1 and V is TRBV5-4; D gene unclear. The length of the CDR3 is 13 residues. Trimming shortened V by 3 bases and J by 0 bases, and 6 bases separated the two germline ends. In germline, CDR1 is SGHNT, CDR2 YYREEE (reference sequence). The CDR3 sequence is CASSWPLNTEAFF. The CDR3, as DNA: TGTGCCAGCAGCTGGCCATTGAACACTGAAGCTTTCTTT.

In this sample, this clone turned up a few times. CDR3 in amino acids: CASSSSRRDQYF. In nucleotides, the CDR3 is TGCGCCAGCAGCTCCTCCAGGAGGGACCAGTACTTC. The rearrangement links TRBV5-1 to TRBJ2-5; tentatively, D is TRBD2 (6 bases). CDR1 is SGHRS, CDR2 YFSETQ, per germline. V shed 3 bases and J shed 10 bases, with 13 bases lying between them. This CDR3 is 12 amino acids long.

This clone was picked up a small number of times. The rearrangement uses TRBV18 and TRBJ1-6; the D gene is possibly TRBD1 (5 bases). Germline CDR1 is KGHSH and CDR2 is LQKENI. This CDR3 spans 16 amino acids. The ends were cut back, 3 bases at V and 6 bases at J, with 15 bases in the middle. CDR3 DNA sequence: TGTGCCAGCTCACCCGTCGTTGGGGCTGGTAATTCACCCCTCCACTTT. Its translation is CASSPVVGAGNSPLHF. Complete variable domain (other parts from reference TRBV18 and TRBJ1-6): NAGVMQNPRHLVRRRGQEARLRCSPMKGHSHVYWYRQLPEEGLKFMVYLQKENIIDESGMPKERFSAEFPKEGPSILRIQQVVRGDSAAYFCASSPVVGAGNSPLHFGNGTRLTVT.

The chain is built from TRBV11-3 and TRBJ2-2; 7 bases are a match to TRBD1. CDR1 and CDR2 (germline): SGHNT, YENEEA. This CDR3 contains 18 residues. Trimming at V came to 5 bases and at J to 3 bases, leaving 15 bases not matched to a gene. The CDR3 sequence: CASSTRRLNRGDTGELFF. The CDR3 DNA reads TGTGCCAGCAGCACACGCCGCCTGAACAGGGGTGACACCGGGGAGCTGTTTTTT. Variable domain in full (rest from reference TRBV11-3 and TRBJ2-2): EAGVVQSPRYKIIEKKQPVAFWCNPISGHNTLYWYLQNLGQGPELLIRYENEEAVDDSQLPKDRFSAERLKGVDSTLKIQPAELGDSAVYLCASSTRRLNRGDTGELFFGEGSRLTVL.

This CDR3 reads CASSQRRDSLQETQYF. The CDR3 DNA follows: TGCGCCAGCAGCCAAAGACGTGACAGTTTACAAGAGACCCAGTACTTC. This chain uses TRBV4-1 with TRBJ2-5, with D possibly matching TRBD1 (5 bases). With 2 bases removed from V and 2 bases from J, the gap between germline ends came to 15 bases. Germline CDR1 is MGHRA and CDR2 is YSYEKL. The CDR3 runs 16 residues.